This T cell receptor (beta chain) appears in the sequencing data of a study of CD8 T cells in ankylosing spondylitis. It was by quantitative 5'-RACE with molecular barcodes that TCR beta libraries were made. TCRdb reanalysed the 5' RACE reads using MiXCR and keeps one entry per CDR3 protein. Of approximately 42,000 distinct CDR3 sequences in the sample, 4% are singletons; the top ten hold 3% to 4%. This clonotype was counted many times. Germline assignment: CDR1 SGDLS and CDR2 YYNGEE. The CDR3 consists of 13 residues. V was pared by 3 bases and J by 4 bases, with 10 bases between. Sequenced: blood, either unsorted or a sorted T cell fraction (not recorded which). The genes are TRBV9 and TRBJ1-2; D is possibly TRBD1 (5 bases). This receptor was identified in a female donor with ankylosing spondylitis or in good health (not recorded which). The CDR3 DNA is TGTGCCAGCAGCGGCCGGGGGGGCTATGGCTACACCTTC. It encodes CASSGRGGYGYTF.